Following are 22 T cell receptor beta chains from one sample sequenced in a study of PD-1 blockade in classical Hodgkin lymphoma. TCRdb's table, derived via immunoSEQ multiplex PCR, lists solely in-frame clones and lacks some. The sample lists nearly 60,000 clones; about 91% were seen once. All the patients suffered relapse after autologous stem cell transplantation, and brentuximab vedotin exposure differed. Sequenced material: peripheral blood mononuclear cells (PBMCs), taken before the second cycle of nivolumab. These receptors all stem from a human donor with classical Hodgkin lymphoma.

The gene calls are TRBV2 and TRBJ2-5; 8 positions agree with TRBD2. CDR3 length equals 13 residues. The J segment lost 0 bases and the V segment lost 10 bases, leaving 4 bases of the junction unmatched. Per germline, CDR1 SNHLY and CDR2 FYNNEI. The CDR3 DNA reads TGTGCCATCACTAGCGGTAACCAAGAGACCCAGTACTTC. It translates to CAITSGNQETQYF.

This chain connects TRBV28 to TRBJ2-1; D may be TRBD2 (7 bases). Germline CDR1 MDHEN, CDR2 SYDVKM. CDR3 length: 15 residues. Trimming took 6 bases from V and 5 from J, leaving 17 bases between them. This CDR3 reads CASSPTGGLDNEQFF. CDR3 nucleotide sequence: TGTGCCAGCAGCCCGACGGGGGGCCTGGACAATGAGCAGTTCTTC.

This clone has just a few counts. The V gene is TRBV27, the J gene TRBJ2-7; 9 bases map to TRBD1. V gave up 6 bases and J gave up 2 bases; unmatched junction bases: 11. From germline, CDR1 is MNHEY and CDR2 SMNVEV (reference sequence). The CDR3 totals 16 residues. CDR3 protein: CASSHIPRTGAYEQYF. The CDR3 coding sequence is TGTGCCAGCAGCCACATTCCCCGGACAGGGGCCTACGAGCAGTACTTC.

This chain uses TRBV7-9 with TRBJ2-1; D is possibly TRBD1 or TRBD2 (5 bases each). The CDR3 is 16 residues long. V was pared by 1 base and J by 2 bases, with 12 bases between. The germline V gene has CDR1 SEHNR and CDR2 FQNEAQ (reference sequence). The CDR3 protein is CASSLEWQGPYNEQFF. In DNA, the CDR3 is TGTGCCAGCAGCTTAGAGTGGCAGGGACCCTACAATGAGCAGTTCTTC.

The rearrangement uses TRBV18 and TRBJ2-1, with 7 nucleotides matching TRBD1. V trimming: 6 bases; J trimming: 2 bases; junction bases outside the gene matches: 13. This CDR3 contains 17 residues. In germline, CDR1 is KGHSH, CDR2 LQKENI. The CDR3 DNA is TGTGCCAGCTCCCTAAACTCAGACAGGGAAACCTACAATGAGCAGTTCTTC. It is translated as CASSLNSDRETYNEQFF. The entire variable domain, with the rest obtained from reference TRBV18 and TRBJ2-1, is as follows: NAGVMQNPRHLVRRRGQEARLRCSPMKGHSHVYWYRQLPEEGLKFMVYLQKENIIDESGMPKERFSAEFPKEGPSILRIQQVVRGDSAAYFCASSLNSDRETYNEQFFGPGTRLTVL.

The rearrangement uses TRBV7-6 and TRBJ2-7; 7 positions match TRBD2. The CDR3 consists of 14 residues. Germline trimming cut 1 base from V and 3 bases from J; bases unmatched to any gene: 3. Germline V lookup: CDR1 SGHVS, CDR2 FNYEAQ. The CDR3 protein is CASSLDREGYEQYF. The DNA for the CDR3 is TGTGCCAGCAGCTTAGATAGGGAGGGCTACGAGCAGTACTTC.

The rearrangement uses TRBV19 and TRBJ1-3; D uncertain. This CDR3 spans 14 amino acids. V lost 5 bases and J lost 0, with 8 bases in between. Germline assignment: CDR1 LNHDA and CDR2 SQIVND (reference sequence). The CDR3 bases are TGTGCCAGTAGTGCCCTCGACTCTGGAAACACCATATATTTT. It codes for CASSALDSGNTIYF.

This chain joins TRBV5-1 and TRBJ1-3, with D maybe TRBD1 (5 bases). V lost 0 bases to trimming and J lost 4 bases, with 8 bases between them. The CDR3 length is 14 residues. Germline V gene data show CDR1 as SGHRS and CDR2 as YFSETQ. The CDR3 sequence is CASSLEQEGNTIYF. The CDR3 DNA reads TGCGCCAGCAGCTTGGAACAGGAGGGAAACACCATATATTTT.

The rearrangement links TRBV6-1 to TRBJ1-3; a possible D gene is TRBD1 (5 bases). Germline CDR1 MNHNS, CDR2 SASEGT. CDR3 length: 13 residues. V lost 11 bases and J 2 bases, leaving 13 bases between the germline ends. CDR3 nucleotide sequence: TGTGCCGGCCGCGACAGTACTGGAAACACCATATATTTT. It encodes CAGRDSTGNTIYF.

The V call is TRBV20-1, the J call TRBJ1-1; no clear D gene. Germline values: CDR1 DFQATT, CDR2 SNEGSKA (reference sequence). The CDR3 runs 11 residues. The V end lost 7 bases, the J end lost 8 bases, and 14 bases lay between the germline ends. The CDR3 sequence: CSVSSPAEAFF. CDR3 nucleotide sequence: TGCAGTGTTTCATCCCCAGCGGAAGCTTTCTTT.

The V gene is TRBV6-1, the J gene TRBJ1-2, with 8 bases that match TRBD1. Trimming cost V 6 bases and J 7 bases; bases outside gene matches: 1. The CDR3 extends over 11 amino acids. The germline V gene encodes CDR1 MNHNS and CDR2 SASEGT. CDR3 in amino acids: CASRTGVGYTF. The CDR3 nucleotides are TGTGCCAGCAGGACAGGGGTTGGCTACACCTTC.

The rearrangement links TRBV28 to TRBJ2-7; no clear D. CDR1 MDHEN and CDR2 SYDVKM come from the germline V gene. The CDR3 has 15 amino acids. Trimming stripped 5 bases from V and 1 base from J, with 15 bases between. The CDR3 sequence: CASSLRQQRSYEQYF. The CDR3, as DNA: TGTGCCAGCAGTCTCCGACAACAGAGGTCCTACGAGCAGTACTTC.

The chain links TRBV11-1 to TRBJ2-1; D gene unclear. V lost 6 bases and J 4 bases, leaving 16 bases between the germline ends. The CDR3 has 15 amino acids. Germline CDR1 reads SGHAT; CDR2 reads FQDESV (reference sequence). CDR3 bases: TGTGCCAGCAGTCCAACGTTTGGTCCTTACAATGAGCAGTTCTTC. It encodes CASSPTFGPYNEQFF.

This sequence joins TRBV18 and TRBJ2-3; 14 bases agree with TRBD2. Germline loops: CDR1 KGHSH, CDR2 LQKENI. The CDR3 has 17 amino acids. With 3 bases clipped from V and 0 bases from J, the junction kept 2 bases outside the gene matches. CDR3 region: CASSPGTSGGSTDTQYF. DNA for the CDR3: TGTGCCAGCTCACCCGGGACTAGCGGGGGAAGCACAGATACGCAGTATTTT.

This rearrangement joins TRBV27 to TRBJ2-7, with 8 bases fitting TRBD1. The V gene's germline CDR1 is MNHEY and CDR2 SMNVEV (reference sequence). The CDR3 contains 14 residues. The junction had 8 bases not matched to a gene; V was cut back by 5 bases and J by 5 bases. DNA of the CDR3: TGTGCCAGCAGTCCGCTAGGACAGGGACACGAGCAGTACTTC. Its translation is CASSPLGQGHEQYF.

The J gene is TRBJ2-1, the V gene TRBV7-9; the D gene is possibly TRBD2 (6 bases). The CDR3 runs to 13 residues. CDR1 is SEHNR and CDR2 is FQNEAQ in the germline V gene (reference sequence). Trimming removed 7 bases at V and 9 bases at J, with 16 bases between. The CDR3 DNA sequence: TGTGCCAGCACCTCTTCGGGGGAAGGTGAGCAGTTCTTC. This gives the protein CASTSSGEGEQFF. The full variable domain, with the rest looked up from reference TRBV7-9 and TRBJ2-1, is DTGVSQNPRHKITKRGQNVTFRCDPISEHNRLYWYRQTLGQGPEFLTYFQNEAQLEKSRLLSDRFSAERPKGSFSTLEIQRTEQGDSAMYLCASTSSGEGEQFFGPGTRLTVL.

The chain combines TRBV30 with TRBJ2-7; D is possibly TRBD1 or TRBD2 (6 bases each). Germline CDR1 and CDR2: GTSNPN and SVGIG (reference sequence). The CDR3 totals 13 residues. Trimming shortened V by 3 bases and J by 7 bases, and 16 bases separated the two germline ends. The CDR3, as DNA: TGTGCCTGGAGCTGGGTGGGGGGCCCGGAGCAGTACTTC. Translating it yields CAWSWVGGPEQYF.

The V call is TRBV5-4, the J call TRBJ2-7; D is unresolved. V lost 6 bases, J lost 2 bases, and 12 bases lay in between. CDR3 length: 13 residues. Germline V CDR1 and CDR2: SGHNT, YYREEE (reference sequence). Here the CDR3 DNA reads TGTGCCAGCACGGAACCCAACACCTACGAGCAGTACTTC. It codes for CASTEPNTYEQYF.

CDR3 bases: TGTGCCAGCAGTGCGGAGGGAGGTCTCCTGAACACTGAAGCTTTCTTT. Translated, it gives CASSAEGGLLNTEAFF. This chain uses TRBV6-4 with TRBJ1-1; no clear D. Trimming removed 4 bases from V and 0 bases from J, with 15 bases in between. CDR3 length: 16 amino acids. Germline V CDR1 and CDR2: MRHNA, SNTAGT.

This sequence joins TRBV6-5 and TRBJ2-7; 12 bases map to TRBD1. Per germline, CDR1 MNHEY and CDR2 SVGAGI. V was pared by 5 bases and J by 4 bases, with 6 bases of the junction left unmatched. This CDR3 has 15 residues. As DNA, the CDR3 is TGTGCCAGCAGTCAGGGACAGGGGGCGGGATACGAGCAGTACTTC. It translates to CASSQGQGAGYEQYF.

This chain joins TRBV28 and TRBJ2-7; D may match TRBD1 or TRBD2 (5 bases each). V was clipped by 3 bases and J by 4 bases, with 13 bases between them. The V gene's germline CDR1 is MDHEN and CDR2 SYDVKM. CDR3 length equals 14 residues. Here the CDR3 reads CASSLNGREYEQYF. CDR3 bases: TGTGCCAGCAGTTTGAATGGCAGGGAGTACGAGCAGTACTTC.

The V gene is TRBV5-1, the J gene TRBJ1-3, with a weak D call TRBD1 (5 bases). This CDR3 has 19 amino acids. Germline-derived CDR1 and CDR2 are SGHRS and YFSETQ. V dropped 1 base and J dropped 6 bases, with 26 bases sitting between them. CDR3: CASSLFSSDTTQTLNTIYF. DNA of the CDR3: TGCGCCAGCAGCTTGTTTTCATCGGACACCACTCAGACTTTAAACACCATATATTTT. Full variable domain (outside the CDR3, taken from reference TRBV5-1 and TRBJ1-3): KAGVTQTPRYLIKTRGQQVTLSCSPISGHRSVSWYQQTPGQGLQFLFEYFSETQRNKGNFPGRFSGRQFSNSRSEMNVSTLELGDSALYLCASSLFSSDTTQTLNTIYFGEGSWLTVV.